These T cell receptor beta chains were read from a single sample in a study of blood T cell repertoires in COVID-19. The method was immunoSEQ multiplex PCR; TCRdb's version includes in-frame clones alone and lacks a portion of them. The data show roughly 250,000 clones, about 90% seen once. Sequencing was done on a sample of peripheral blood. The receptors derive from a woman aged 40 to 50 with acute or convalescent COVID-19. Both conserved end residues are part of each CDR3. The order of the fields is J gene, D gene, clone size, V gene, CDR3 DNA, CDR3 protein. A D gene is named only where the DNA matches it firmly. A row's size may be missing; if present it is once, few, many or a size class.

TRBJ1-1 | TRBD1 | NA | TRBV15 | TGTGCCACCAGTTACAGGGGGGCCACTGAAGCTTTCTTT | CATSYRGATEAFF
TRBJ1-3 | NA | NA | TRBV7-9 | TGTGCCAGCAGCTCCGCTGGAAACACCATATATTTT | CASSSAGNTIYF
TRBJ2-1 | NA | once | TRBV7-2 | TGTGCCAGCAGCTTAGACTCCACAGTAGATGAGCAGTTCTTC | CASSLDSTVDEQFF
TRBJ2-2 | TRBD2 | once | TRBV4-1 | TGCGCCAGCAGCCAAGATAGGGGGGGGCGACTAGCGTCCGGGGAGCTGTTTTTT | CASSQDRGGRLASGELFF
TRBJ1-4 | NA | NA | TRBV5-1 | TGCGCCAGCAGCTTTTCTGGCAGTCCCCCGGGGGAAAAACTGTTTTTT | CASSFSGSPPGEKLFF
TRBJ2-2 | NA | NA | TRBV27 | TGTGCCAGCAGTTTTGGAGGGACCGGGGAGCTGTTTTTT | CASSFGGTGELFF
TRBJ1-2 | NA | NA | TRBV2 | TGTGCCAGCAGTGAACGGGGGAACAATGGCTACACCTTC | CASSERGNNGYTF
TRBJ1-2 | NA | NA | TRBV7-2 | TGTGCCAGCAGCTTAGCCCTAGACAGTTATGGCTACACCTTC | CASSLALDSYGYTF
TRBJ1-1 | NA | once | TRBV28 | TGTGCCAGCAGTTTAATTTTGGACAGTGCTTTCTTT | CASSLILDSAFF
TRBJ1-4 | NA | NA | TRBV7-9 | TGTGCCAGCAGCTCGACGGGTGATCAGGAAAAACTGTTTTTT | CASSSTGDQEKLFF
TRBJ2-5 | TRBD2 | NA | TRBV9 | TGTGCCAGCAGCACCACTAGCGGGGGGGCCCCGGGGGAGACCCAGTACTTC | CASSTTSGGAPGETQYF
TRBJ1-2 | TRBD1 | NA | TRBV19 | TGTGCCAGTAGTGACCGACAGGGTGGCTACACCTTC | CASSDRQGGYTF
TRBJ2-1 | NA | NA | TRBV19 | TGTGCCAGTAGTATAGACAGGGCCGACCTGAGCTCCTACAATGAGCAGTTCTTC | CASSIDRADLSSYNEQFF
TRBJ1-1 | TRBD1 | NA | TRBV5-1 | TGCGCCAGCAGCTTGGAACCAGGGGGGCCTTTCTTT | CASSLEPGGPFF
TRBJ1-1 | NA | NA | TRBV20-1 | TGCAGTGCTAGTGGGCGGGCGCATCAAGGCACTGAAGCTTTCTTT | CSASGRAHQGTEAFF
TRBJ1-2 | NA | NA | TRBV5-1 | TGCGCCAGCAGATTAGATACCTACTATGGCTACACCTTC | CASRLDTYYGYTF
TRBJ1-6 | NA | once | TRBV6-4 | TGTGCCAGCAGTGACCGGGGGAGGGGCAGGGGTGGCTCACCCCTCCACTTT | CASSDRGRGRGGSPLHF
TRBJ2-3 | NA | NA | TRBV5-1 | TGCGCCAGCAGCTCGGGAAGAGGAGATACGCAGTATTTT | CASSSGRGDTQYF
TRBJ1-5 | NA | NA | TRBV10-3 | TGTGCCATCAGTGTAACAGGGAAATCGGACCAGCCCCAGCATTTT | CAISVTGKSDQPQHF
TRBJ1-1 | NA | few | TRBV10-3 | TGTGCCTTCGGACAGAGCGATACTGAAGCTTTCTTT | CAFGQSDTEAFF
TRBJ1-2 | NA | NA | TRBV25-1 | TGTGCCAGCAGTGAATCTGTCTACGGTGGCTACACCTTC | CASSESVYGGYTF
TRBJ1-4 | NA | NA | TRBV7-9 | TGTGCCAGCAGCTTAGCTGGACAGCCCTCCCTGTTTTTT | CASSLAGQPSLFF
TRBJ1-1 | NA | NA | TRBV19 | TGTGCCAGTAGTACAGGGATGAACACTGAAGCTTTCTTT | CASSTGMNTEAFF
TRBJ1-2 | TRBD1 | NA | TRBV6-1 | TGTGCCAGCAGTGAAGAAGGCGCCCTAGGACAGGCGTACTTCTATGGCTACACCTTC | CASSEEGALGQAYFYGYTF
TRBJ1-5 | NA | NA | TRBV2 | TGTGCCAGCAGTGAACAGGCCAGGGGTATAGGTCAGCCCCAGCATTTT | CASSEQARGIGQPQHF
TRBJ1-4 | NA | NA | TRBV11-2 | TGTGCCAGCAGCCCTCTAAAGGGAGACCGACCGAGGGTGTTTTTT | CASSPLKGDRPRVFF
TRBJ1-2 | NA | once | TRBV18 | TGTGCCAGCTGCCCGGACAGAACCTATGGCTACACCTTC | CASCPDRTYGYTF
TRBJ1-4 | TRBD1 | NA | TRBV6-6 | TGTGCCAGCACTGGGGCATACAGGGGGCATGAAAAACTGTTTTTT | CASTGAYRGHEKLFF
TRBJ1-2 | NA | NA | TRBV19 | TGTGCCAGTAGTACCCAACAGGACCCCTCTAACTATGGCTACACCTTC | CASSTQQDPSNYGYTF
TRBJ1-1 | TRBD1 | NA | TRBV6-5 | TGTGCCAGCAGTTACGGGACAGACACTGAAGCTTTCTTT | CASSYGTDTEAFF
TRBJ1-1 | NA | NA | TRBV19 | TGTGCCAGTACTTTCCGGGGGAGGCAAGCCCGGAACACTGAAGCTTTCTTT | CASTFRGRQARNTEAFF